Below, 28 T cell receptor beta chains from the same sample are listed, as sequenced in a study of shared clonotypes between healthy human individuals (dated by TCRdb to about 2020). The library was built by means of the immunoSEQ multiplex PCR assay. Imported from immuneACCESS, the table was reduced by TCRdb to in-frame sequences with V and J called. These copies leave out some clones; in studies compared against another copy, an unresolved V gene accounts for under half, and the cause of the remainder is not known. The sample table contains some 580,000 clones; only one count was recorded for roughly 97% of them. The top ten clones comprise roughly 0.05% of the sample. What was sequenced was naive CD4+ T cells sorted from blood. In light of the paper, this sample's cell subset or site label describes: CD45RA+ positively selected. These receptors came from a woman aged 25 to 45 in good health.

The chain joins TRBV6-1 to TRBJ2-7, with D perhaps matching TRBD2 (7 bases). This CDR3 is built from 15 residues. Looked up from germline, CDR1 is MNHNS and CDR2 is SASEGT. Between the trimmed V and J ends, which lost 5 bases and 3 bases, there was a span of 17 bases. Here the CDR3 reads CASSSGGPGDYEQYF. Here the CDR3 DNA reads TGTGCCAGCAGTTCCGGGGGGCCGGGGGACTACGAGCAGTACTTC.

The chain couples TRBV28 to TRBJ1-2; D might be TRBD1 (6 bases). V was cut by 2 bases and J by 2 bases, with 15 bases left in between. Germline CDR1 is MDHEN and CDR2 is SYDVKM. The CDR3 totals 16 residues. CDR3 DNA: TGTGCCAGCAGTTTAATCTTCGGGCAGGGGAACTATGGCTACACCTTC. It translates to CASSLIFGQGNYGYTF.

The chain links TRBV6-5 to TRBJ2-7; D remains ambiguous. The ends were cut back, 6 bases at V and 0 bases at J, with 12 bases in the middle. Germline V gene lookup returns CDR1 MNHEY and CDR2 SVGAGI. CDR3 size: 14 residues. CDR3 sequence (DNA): TGTGCCAGCAGCAGAGACGAGAACTCCTACGAGCAGTACTTC. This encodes CASSRDENSYEQYF.

Here the CDR3 reads CASRRDRTYEQYF. As DNA, the CDR3 is TGTGCCAGCAGGCGGGACAGGACCTACGAGCAGTACTTC. The chain carries TRBV28 and TRBJ2-7; TRBD1 agrees at 8 bases. Germline V lookup: CDR1 MDHEN, CDR2 SYDVKM. V lost 6 bases to trimming and J lost 2 bases; unmatched junction nucleotides: 3. CDR3 size: 13 residues.

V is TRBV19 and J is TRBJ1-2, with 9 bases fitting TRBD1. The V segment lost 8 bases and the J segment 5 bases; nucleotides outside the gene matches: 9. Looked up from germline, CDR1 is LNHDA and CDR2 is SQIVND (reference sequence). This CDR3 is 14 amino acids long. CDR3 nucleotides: TGTGCCAGTTTATCCCCGGGACAGGGATATGGCTACACCTTC. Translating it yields CASLSPGQGYGYTF.

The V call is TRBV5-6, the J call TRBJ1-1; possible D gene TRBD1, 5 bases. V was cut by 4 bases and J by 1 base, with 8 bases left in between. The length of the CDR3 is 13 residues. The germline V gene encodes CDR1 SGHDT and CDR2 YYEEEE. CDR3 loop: CASSTGPNTEAFF. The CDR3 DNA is TGTGCCAGCAGCACGGGACCGAACACTGAAGCTTTCTTT.

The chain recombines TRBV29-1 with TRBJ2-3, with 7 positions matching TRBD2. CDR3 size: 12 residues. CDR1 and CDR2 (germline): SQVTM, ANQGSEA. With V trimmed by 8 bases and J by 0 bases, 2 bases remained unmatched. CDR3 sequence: CSQRDSTDTQYF. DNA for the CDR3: TGCAGCCAGCGGGATAGCACAGATACGCAGTATTTT.

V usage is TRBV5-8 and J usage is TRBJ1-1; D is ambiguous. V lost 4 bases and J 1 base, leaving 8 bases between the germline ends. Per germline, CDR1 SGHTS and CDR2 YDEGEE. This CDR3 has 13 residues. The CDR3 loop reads CASSSYKNTEAFF. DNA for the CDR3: TGTGCCAGCAGCAGCTACAAGAACACTGAAGCTTTCTTT.

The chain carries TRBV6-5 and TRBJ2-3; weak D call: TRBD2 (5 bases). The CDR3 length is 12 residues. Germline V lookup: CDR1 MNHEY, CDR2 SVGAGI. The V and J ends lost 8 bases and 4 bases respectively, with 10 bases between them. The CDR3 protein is CASGGGSDTQYF. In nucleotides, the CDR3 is TGTGCCAGCGGAGGCGGGTCAGATACGCAGTATTTT.

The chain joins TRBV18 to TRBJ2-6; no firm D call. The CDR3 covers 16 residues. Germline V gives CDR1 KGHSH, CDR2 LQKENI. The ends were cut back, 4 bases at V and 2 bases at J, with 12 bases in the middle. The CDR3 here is CASSLRRDTGANVLTF. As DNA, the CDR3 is TGTGCCAGCTCACTCCGTAGGGATACTGGGGCCAACGTCCTGACTTTC.

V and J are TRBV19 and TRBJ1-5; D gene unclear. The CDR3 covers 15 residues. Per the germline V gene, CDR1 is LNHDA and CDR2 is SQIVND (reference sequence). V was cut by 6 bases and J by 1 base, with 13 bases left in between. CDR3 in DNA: TGTGCCAGTAGGCCAGTTCCTGTGAGCAATCAGCCCCAGCATTTT. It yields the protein CASRPVPVSNQPQHF.

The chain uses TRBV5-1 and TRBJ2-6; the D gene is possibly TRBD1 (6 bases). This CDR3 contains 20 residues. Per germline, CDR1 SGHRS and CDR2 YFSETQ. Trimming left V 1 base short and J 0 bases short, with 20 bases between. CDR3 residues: CASSLPLRQGSISGANVLTF. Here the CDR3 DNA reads TGCGCCAGCAGCTTGCCCCTCCGGCAGGGGTCGATCTCTGGGGCCAACGTCCTGACTTTC.

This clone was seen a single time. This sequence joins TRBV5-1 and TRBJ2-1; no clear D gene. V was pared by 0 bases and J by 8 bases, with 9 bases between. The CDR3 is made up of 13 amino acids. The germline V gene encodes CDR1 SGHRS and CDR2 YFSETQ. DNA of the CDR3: TGCGCCAGCAGCTTGGGCCAGCTAGATGAGCAGTTCTTC. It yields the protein CASSLGQLDEQFF.

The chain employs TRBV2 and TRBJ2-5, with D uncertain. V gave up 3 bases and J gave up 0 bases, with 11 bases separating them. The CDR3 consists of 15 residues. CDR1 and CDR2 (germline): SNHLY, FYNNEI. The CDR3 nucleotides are TGTGCCAGCAGTGAGTTCCGAGGCGACCAAGAGACCCAGTACTTC. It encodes CASSEFRGDQETQYF.

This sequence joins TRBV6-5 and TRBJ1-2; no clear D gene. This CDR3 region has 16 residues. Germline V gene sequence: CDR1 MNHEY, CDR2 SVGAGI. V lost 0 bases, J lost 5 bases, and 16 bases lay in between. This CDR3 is CASSYSTTAGIYGYTF. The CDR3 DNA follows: TGTGCCAGCAGTTACTCCACGACGGCAGGAATATATGGCTACACCTTC.

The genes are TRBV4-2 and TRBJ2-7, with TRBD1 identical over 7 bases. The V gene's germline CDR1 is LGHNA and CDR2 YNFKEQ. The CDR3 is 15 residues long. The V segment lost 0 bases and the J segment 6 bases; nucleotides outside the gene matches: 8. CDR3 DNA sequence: TGTGCCAGCAGCCAAGACAAGACAGGGCTTTTCGAGCAGTACTTC. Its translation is CASSQDKTGLFEQYF.

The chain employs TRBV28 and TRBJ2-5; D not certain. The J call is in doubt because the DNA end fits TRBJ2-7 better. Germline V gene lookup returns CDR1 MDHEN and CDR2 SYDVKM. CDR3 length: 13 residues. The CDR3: CASTPLTPYEQYF. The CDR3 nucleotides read TGTGCCAGCACGCCGCTTACCCCCTACGAGCAGTACTTC.

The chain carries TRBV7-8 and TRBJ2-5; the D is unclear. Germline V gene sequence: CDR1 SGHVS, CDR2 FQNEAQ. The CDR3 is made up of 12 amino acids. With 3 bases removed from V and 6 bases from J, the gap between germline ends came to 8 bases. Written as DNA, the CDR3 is TGTGCCAGCAGCTTGGGCGGCAAGACCCAGTACTTC. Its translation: CASSLGGKTQYF.

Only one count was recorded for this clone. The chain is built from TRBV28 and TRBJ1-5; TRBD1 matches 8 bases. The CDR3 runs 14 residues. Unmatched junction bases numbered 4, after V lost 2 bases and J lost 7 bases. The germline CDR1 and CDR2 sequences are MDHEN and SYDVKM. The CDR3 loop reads CASSLQGARQPQHF. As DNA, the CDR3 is TGTGCCAGCAGTTTACAGGGGGCGCGGCAGCCCCAGCATTTT. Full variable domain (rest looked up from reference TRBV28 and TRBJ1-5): DVKVTQSSRYLVKRTGEKVFLECVQDMDHENMFWYRQDPGLGLRLIYFSYDVKMKEKGDIPEGYSVSREKKERFSLILESASTNQTSMYLCASSLQGARQPQHFGDGTRLSIL.

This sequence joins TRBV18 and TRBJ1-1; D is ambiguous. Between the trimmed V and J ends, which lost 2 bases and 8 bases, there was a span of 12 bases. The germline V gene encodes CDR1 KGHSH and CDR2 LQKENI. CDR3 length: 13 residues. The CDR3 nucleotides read TGTGCCAGCTCACCATACGTGGGCTTAGAAGCTTTCTTT. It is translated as CASSPYVGLEAFF. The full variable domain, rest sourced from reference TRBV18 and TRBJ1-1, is NAGVMQNPRHLVRRRGQEARLRCSPMKGHSHVYWYRQLPEEGLKFMVYLQKENIIDESGMPKERFSAEFPKEGPSILRIQQVVRGDSAAYFCASSPYVGLEAFFGQGTRLTVV.

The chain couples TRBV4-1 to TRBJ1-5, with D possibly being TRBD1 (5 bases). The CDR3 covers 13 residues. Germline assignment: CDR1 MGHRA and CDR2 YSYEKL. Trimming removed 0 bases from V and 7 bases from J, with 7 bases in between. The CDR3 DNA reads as TGCGCCAGCAGCCAAGACAGGGTCCAGCCCCAGCATTTT. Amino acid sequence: CASSQDRVQPQHF.

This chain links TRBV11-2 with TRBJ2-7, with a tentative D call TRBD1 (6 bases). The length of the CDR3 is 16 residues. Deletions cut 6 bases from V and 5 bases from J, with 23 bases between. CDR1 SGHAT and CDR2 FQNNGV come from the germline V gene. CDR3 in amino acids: CASRHYKSRDNHEQYF. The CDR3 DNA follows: TGTGCCAGCAGACATTACAAAAGCCGGGACAACCACGAGCAGTACTTC.

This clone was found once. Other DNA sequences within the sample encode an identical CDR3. The CDR3 DNA is TGCAGTCTCACAGATACGCAGTATTTT. Protein sequence: CSLTDTQYF. The J gene is TRBJ2-3, the V gene TRBV20-1, with unresolved D. V was clipped by 8 bases and J by 2 bases, with 2 bases between them. CDR1 is DFQATT, CDR2 SNEGSKA, per germline (reference sequence). The CDR3 has 9 amino acids.

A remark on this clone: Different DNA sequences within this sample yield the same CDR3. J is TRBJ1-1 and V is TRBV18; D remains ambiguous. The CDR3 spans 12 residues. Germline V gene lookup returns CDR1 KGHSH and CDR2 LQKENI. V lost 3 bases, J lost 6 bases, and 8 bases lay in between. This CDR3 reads CASSPGRAEAFF. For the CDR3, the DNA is TGTGCCAGCTCACCGGGGAGGGCTGAAGCTTTCTTT.

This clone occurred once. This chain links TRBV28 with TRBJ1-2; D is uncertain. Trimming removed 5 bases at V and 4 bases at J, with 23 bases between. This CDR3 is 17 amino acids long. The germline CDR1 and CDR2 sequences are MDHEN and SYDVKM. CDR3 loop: CASSPWQLRLTSYGYTF. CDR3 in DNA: TGTGCCAGCAGTCCCTGGCAGTTGCGCTTAACCTCCTATGGCTACACCTTC.

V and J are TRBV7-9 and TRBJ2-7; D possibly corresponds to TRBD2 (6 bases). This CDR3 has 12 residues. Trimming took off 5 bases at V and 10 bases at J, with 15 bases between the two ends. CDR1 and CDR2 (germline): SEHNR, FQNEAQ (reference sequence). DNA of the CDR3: TGTGCCAGCAGCCCGCGGGACTTCCCTCAGTACTTC. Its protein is CASSPRDFPQYF.

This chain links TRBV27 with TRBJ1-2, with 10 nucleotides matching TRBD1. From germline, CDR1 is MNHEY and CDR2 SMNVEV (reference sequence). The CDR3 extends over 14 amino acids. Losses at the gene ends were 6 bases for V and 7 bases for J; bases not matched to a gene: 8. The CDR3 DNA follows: TGTGCCAGCAGCCCCCGGGGACAGGGGCCTGGCTACACCTTC. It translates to CASSPRGQGPGYTF.

CDR3 region: CASSEAGGSEGQYF. CDR3 coding DNA: TGTGCCAGCAGTGAGGCGGGAGGGTCAGAGGGGCAGTACTTC. The genes are TRBV6-1 and TRBJ2-7, with 9 bases fitting TRBD2. The CDR3 contains 14 residues. From germline, CDR1 is MNHNS and CDR2 SASEGT. Trimming removed 3 bases from V and 9 bases from J; junction bases left unmatched: 9.